Following are 26 T cell receptor beta chains from one sample sequenced in a study of T cell repertoires in cytomegalovirus infection (dated by TCRdb to the late 2010s). Instrument used: Illumina HiSeq 1500. The public reads were run again by TCRdb, first through fastp at Q25 and then through MiXCR, and only productive beta chains were kept. Rows merge per CDR3 protein into single entries with the most common DNA and genes. The sample table lists roughly 200,000 distinct CDR3 sequences, roughly 9% of them with a count of one. Of the sample, roughly 5% falls within the top ten clones. Specimen: PBMCs. The receptor source for this set is a human donor in good health (CMV status not recorded). Some clones in this sample may be carry-over from other donors' samples.

The table lists this clonotype with many counts. This chain uses TRBV14 with TRBJ1-1; 9 bases map to TRBD1. The CDR3 covers 17 residues. Looked up from germline, CDR1 is SGHDN and CDR2 is FVKESK. Trimming took 1 base from V and 0 from J; bases not matched to a gene: 6. The CDR3 spells CASSQVLTGGMNTEAFF. The CDR3 DNA follows: TGTGCCAGCAGCCAAGTGTTGACAGGGGGAATGAACACTGAAGCTTTCTTT.

This clonotype was found many times. J is TRBJ2-3 and V is TRBV18; TRBD2 agrees at 7 bases. The germline CDR1 and CDR2 sequences are KGHSH and LQKENI. Trimming took 0 bases from V and 2 from J; bases not matched to a gene: 5. CDR3 length: 16 residues. The CDR3 DNA reads TGTGCCAGCTCACCACCGCTAGCGGTACCCACAGATACGCAGTATTTT. It encodes CASSPPLAVPTDTQYF.

This clonotype was observed a handful of times. The gene calls are TRBV20-1 and TRBJ2-1; 7 positions match TRBD2. After removal of 6 bases from V and 3 bases from J, the junction contained 11 bases not matched to a gene. The V gene's germline CDR1 is DFQATT and CDR2 SNEGSKA (reference sequence). This CDR3 has 15 residues. Written as DNA, the CDR3 is TGCAGTGCCATAGCGGCTAGCGGAGTCTACAATGAGCAGTTCTTC. Amino acid sequence: CSAIAASGVYNEQFF.

This clonotype came up many times. The chain carries TRBV10-3 and TRBJ2-3; D is possibly TRBD2 (6 bases). V was pared by 6 bases and J by 1 base, with 11 bases between. This CDR3 contains 14 residues. Germline CDR1 and CDR2: ENHRY and SYGVKD. The CDR3 DNA is TGTGCCATCAGCTATAGCGGTGGCACAGATACGCAGTATTTT. This gives the protein CAISYSGGTDTQYF.

In this sample, this clonotype turned up many times. The rearrangement joins TRBV7-2 to TRBJ2-3, with TRBD2 identical over 7 bases. The CDR3 is 15 residues long. Germline lookup yields CDR1 SGHTA and CDR2 FQGNSA. The V and J ends lost 5 bases and 1 base, in that order; junction bases with no gene match: 6. CDR3 sequence: CASSVTSARTDTQYF. CDR3 DNA: TGTGCCAGCAGCGTCACTAGCGCCCGCACAGATACGCAGTATTTT.

This clonotype has a handful of counts. The chain couples TRBV28 to TRBJ2-7; D might be TRBD2 (6 bases). The CDR3 consists of 13 residues. V dropped 0 bases and J dropped 3 bases, with 6 bases sitting between them. Germline CDR1 is MDHEN and CDR2 is SYDVKM. The CDR3: CASSLWRGYEQYF. As DNA, the CDR3 is TGTGCCAGCAGTTTATGGCGGGGCTACGAGCAGTACTTC.

This clonotype was seen at least ten times. The CDR3 here is CASSREGGILRRRTDTQYF. CDR3 sequence (DNA): TGTGCCAGTAGTCGTGAAGGGGGGATCTTGCGTCGGCGCACAGATACGCAGTATTTT. The chain employs TRBV19 and TRBJ2-3, with D perhaps given as TRBD1 or TRBD2 (6 bases each). CDR3 length: 19 residues. The V end lost 5 bases, the J end lost 1 base, and 25 bases lay between the germline ends. In germline, CDR1 is LNHDA, CDR2 SQIVND (reference sequence).

Ten or more counts support this clonotype. The chain recombines TRBV12-3 or TRBV12-4 with TRBJ1-5; 7 bases agree with TRBD1. V lost 5 bases to trimming and J lost 6 bases; unmatched junction nucleotides: 7. The CDR3 has 14 residues. Here the CDR3 DNA reads TGTGCCAGCAGTGTAAACAGGGGAGGTCAGCCCCAGCATTTT. This gives the protein CASSVNRGGQPQHF.

This clonotype has a handful of counts. V usage is TRBV20-1 and J usage is TRBJ1-1; D possibly corresponds to TRBD1 (6 bases). CDR1 and CDR2 (germline): DFQATT, SNEGSKA (reference sequence). The CDR3 extends over 15 amino acids. V shed 4 bases and J shed 0 bases, with 15 bases lying between them. As DNA, the CDR3 is TGCAGTGCTACTCGGGACAACAGAATGAACACTGAAGCTTTCTTT. It yields the protein CSATRDNRMNTEAFF.

The DNA for the CDR3 is TGTGCCAGCGGAGAGGGACCATTTAACTATGGCTACACCTTC. Protein product: CASGEGPFNYGYTF. The rearrangement links TRBV28 to TRBJ1-2, with D possibly TRBD1 on 5 matching bases. The germline CDR1 and CDR2 sequences are MDHEN and SYDVKM. CDR3 length equals 14 residues. Trimming cost V 8 bases and J 1 base, with 14 bases left between them.

This clonotype was observed at least ten times. The chain employs TRBV7-2 and TRBJ2-7; D gene ambiguous. The CDR3 loop spans 15 amino acids. Per germline, CDR1 SGHTA and CDR2 FQGNSA. V lost 0 bases, J lost 2 bases, and 11 bases lay in between. The CDR3 DNA reads TGTGCCAGCAGCTTAGCGCCAGCGCTCGCCTACGAGCAGTACTTC. Translating it yields CASSLAPALAYEQYF.

This clonotype was counted at least ten times. A much larger clone differs by one base, so this may be a read error. V gene TRBV6-6 combines with J gene TRBJ1-1; 9 bases agree with TRBD1. The CDR3 consists of 14 residues. V shed 5 bases, J shed 4 bases, and the junction held 5 bases outside the gene matches. Germline assignment: CDR1 MNHNY and CDR2 SVGAGI (reference sequence). The CDR3 loop reads CASSETDRGTEAFF. The CDR3 DNA sequence: TGTGCCAGCAGTGAGACGGACAGGGGCACTGAAGCTTTCTTT.

This clonotype showed up many times. This chain uses TRBV28 with TRBJ2-3; perhaps TRBD2 as D (5 bases). From germline, CDR1 is MDHEN and CDR2 SYDVKM. This CDR3 comprises 18 residues. V was trimmed by 2 bases and J by 1 base, leaving 19 bases between them. As DNA, the CDR3 is TGTGCCAGCAGTTTAGAGGACTTAGGGCCTTTGGGCACAGATACGCAGTATTTT. Its translation: CASSLEDLGPLGTDTQYF.

This clonotype was seen repeatedly, ten times or more. The V call is TRBV7-2, the J call TRBJ1-5; D not resolved. The CDR3 is 12 residues long. V shed 7 bases and J shed 0 bases, with 4 bases lying between them. Germline CDR1 SGHTA, CDR2 FQGNSA. CDR3 coding DNA: TGTGCCAGCACCAATAGCAATCAGCCCCAGCATTTT. This sequence encodes CASTNSNQPQHF.

In its sample, this clonotype was seen many times. CDR3 in DNA: TGTGCCAGCGACCGCTCCGGGACAGAAGCTTTCTTT. Amino acids: CASDRSGTEAFF. This rearrangement joins TRBV12-3 or TRBV12-4 to TRBJ1-1; possibly TRBD1 for D (6 bases). The V end was cut by 8 bases, the J end by 8 bases, with 15 bases between. The CDR3 covers 12 residues.

The V gene is TRBV5-4, the J gene TRBJ2-7, with D perhaps given as TRBD1 or TRBD2 (6 bases each). CDR1 SGHNT and CDR2 YYREEE come from the germline V gene (reference sequence). The V gene lost 4 bases and the J gene lost 4 bases, with 18 bases spanning the gap. This CDR3 has 15 amino acids. The CDR3, as DNA: TGTGCCAGCAGCCCTGCCGGGGGCCGGGGATACGAGCAGTACTTC. This sequence encodes CASSPAGGRGYEQYF.

This clonotype was observed at least ten times. The gene calls are TRBV7-2 and TRBJ1-5; D is undetermined. This CDR3 contains 16 residues. Germline V gene sequence: CDR1 SGHTA, CDR2 FQGNSA. Trimming cost V 4 bases and J 11 bases, with 24 bases left between them. The CDR3 DNA sequence: TGTGCCAGCAGCTCCTATGGTTCTGCAGGACTGCGGGCCCAGCATTTT. Translating it yields CASSSYGSAGLRAQHF.

This clonotype was seen a few times. The gene calls are TRBV20-1 and TRBJ2-5; TRBD2 aligns across 13 bases. This CDR3 region has 18 residues. J was trimmed by 6 bases and V by 3 bases; bases with no gene match: 16. The V gene's germline CDR1 is DFQATT and CDR2 SNEGSKA (reference sequence). CDR3 residues: CSASGGGTSGTASKTQYF. The CDR3, as DNA: TGCAGTGCTAGTGGGGGCGGGACTAGCGGGACCGCGAGTAAGACCCAGTACTTC.

The chain has TRBV3-1 and TRBJ1-2; weak D call: TRBD1 (6 bases). In germline, CDR1 is LGHDT, CDR2 YNNKEL (reference sequence). The CDR3 contains 14 residues. V was pared by 2 bases and J by 7 bases, with 14 bases between. As DNA, the CDR3 is TGTGCCAGCAGCCAAAATGGACAGCACGGTGGCTACACCTTC. This translates into CASSQNGQHGGYTF.

This chain connects TRBV5-6 to TRBJ1-2; D is unclear. The CDR3 sequence is 14 residues long. Trimming took off 0 bases at V and 2 bases at J, with 8 bases between the two ends. The germline V gene encodes CDR1 SGHDT and CDR2 YYEEEE. CDR3 loop: CASSLVTENYGYTF. The CDR3 bases are TGTGCCAGCAGCTTGGTCACGGAGAACTATGGCTACACCTTC.

This clonotype was seen repeatedly, ten times or more. The chain links TRBV7-2 to TRBJ2-4; possible D gene TRBD1, 6 bases. Germline-derived CDR1 and CDR2 are SGHTA and FQGNSA. The CDR3 runs to 15 residues. V lost 3 bases to trimming and J lost 5 bases, with 14 bases between them. The DNA of the CDR3 is TGTGCCAGCAGCTTTGTGTCCGGACAGCAAAACATTCAGTACTTC. This translates into CASSFVSGQQNIQYF. The entire variable domain, with the rest obtained from reference TRBV7-2 and TRBJ2-4, is as follows: GAGVSQSPSNKVTEKGKDVELRCDPISGHTALYWYRQSLGQGLEFLIYFQGNSAPDKSGLPSDRFSAERTGGSVSTLTIQRTQQEDSAVYLCASSFVSGQQNIQYFGAGTRLSVL.

This clonotype appeared many times. This chain uses TRBV7-2 with TRBJ1-1; D unresolved. Germline V gene data show CDR1 as SGHTA and CDR2 as FQGNSA. The CDR3 consists of 15 residues. With 5 bases removed from V and 7 bases from J, the gap between germline ends came to 20 bases. The CDR3 DNA is TGTGCCAGCAGCCCTAGACTCGGCTCGGATTTTGAAGCTTTCTTT. It translates to CASSPRLGSDFEAFF.

The chain recombines TRBV20-1 with TRBJ1-3; a weak D match, TRBD1 (6 bases). The CDR3 covers 14 residues. Per the germline V gene, CDR1 is DFQATT and CDR2 is SNEGSKA (reference sequence). V lost 6 bases to trimming and J lost 2 bases, with 14 bases between them. The CDR3 bases are TGCAGTGCAGAGCAGGGGACGACTGGAAACACCATATATTTT. This translates into CSAEQGTTGNTIYF.

This clonotype was observed at least ten times. The J gene is TRBJ1-5, the V gene TRBV7-2; 9 positions agree with TRBD1. Trimming cost V 3 bases and J 6 bases; bases outside gene matches: 6. Germline values: CDR1 SGHTA, CDR2 FQGNSA. CDR3 length: 15 amino acids. The CDR3 region is CASSFMDRGGQPQHF. Written as DNA, the CDR3 is TGTGCCAGCAGCTTCATGGACAGGGGAGGTCAGCCCCAGCATTTT.

The rearrangement links TRBV15 to TRBJ2-7; a weak D match, TRBD2 (5 bases). V was shortened by 8 bases and J by 1 base, with 12 bases between the two germline ends. Germline-derived CDR1 and CDR2 are LNHNV and YYDKDF (reference sequence). The CDR3 covers 13 residues. The CDR3 here is CATGLGESYEQYF. CDR3 DNA sequence: TGTGCCACCGGACTTGGGGAATCCTACGAGCAGTACTTC.

This clonotype was detected a few times. This rearrangement joins TRBV4-3 to TRBJ2-1; 8 positions match TRBD2. Trimming took 0 bases from V and 7 from J; bases not matched to a gene: 14. Germline assignment: CDR1 LGHNA and CDR2 YSLEER. The CDR3 loop spans 18 amino acids. CDR3 amino acids: CASSQDGTGGGANNEQFF. The CDR3 DNA follows: TGCGCCAGCAGCCAAGATGGAACGGGAGGGGGGGCGAATAATGAGCAGTTCTTC.